This entry lists 3 T cell receptor beta chains sequenced from one sample in a study of blood T cell repertoires in COVID-19. The repertoire was sequenced with immunoSEQ multiplex PCR; TCRdb's copy has only in-frame clones and lacks some. The sample includes around 100,000 clones, 70% to 80% of them seen just once. Sequenced input: peripheral blood. Source of these receptors: a woman in her 70s with acute or convalescent COVID-19.

This sequence joins TRBV11-3 and TRBJ2-1; TRBD2 matches at 9 bases. Germline CDR1 is SGHNT and CDR2 is YENEEA. V was pared by 1 base and J by 7 bases, with 5 bases of the junction left unmatched. This CDR3 spans 15 amino acids. CDR3 nucleotides: TGTGCCAGCAGCTTAGTGTCTAGCGGGGTGAATGAGCAGTTCTTC. This encodes CASSLVSSGVNEQFF.

The rearrangement joins TRBV19 to TRBJ2-1; possible D gene TRBD1, 6 bases. Germline assignment: CDR1 LNHDA and CDR2 SQIVND (reference sequence). This CDR3 region has 15 residues. The V end was cut by 5 bases, the J end by 0 bases, with 11 bases between. Here the CDR3 reads CASSAKGDSYNEQFF. As DNA, the CDR3 is TGTGCCAGTAGTGCGAAGGGGGACTCCTACAATGAGCAGTTCTTC.

J is TRBJ1-5 and V is TRBV6-5; D unresolved. V lost 0 bases and J lost 2, with 11 bases in between. The CDR3 has 16 amino acids. CDR1 and CDR2 (germline): MNHEY, SVGAGI. CDR3: CASSYSQNQGNQPQHF. In DNA, the CDR3 is TGTGCCAGCAGTTACTCACAGAACCAGGGCAATCAGCCCCAGCATTTT.